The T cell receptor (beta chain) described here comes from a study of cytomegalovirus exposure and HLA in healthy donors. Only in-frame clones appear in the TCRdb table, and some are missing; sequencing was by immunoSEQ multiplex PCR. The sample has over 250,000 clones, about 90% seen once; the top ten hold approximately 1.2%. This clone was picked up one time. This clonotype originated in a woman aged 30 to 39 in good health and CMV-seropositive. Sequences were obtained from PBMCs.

The CDR3 region is CASSFGEQFF. Here the CDR3 DNA reads TGTGCCAGCAGCTTTGGAGAGCAGTTCTTC. The chain recombines TRBV7-2 with TRBJ2-1, with D unclear. With 3 bases removed from V and 10 bases from J, the gap between germline ends came to 4 bases. This CDR3 has 10 residues. Germline CDR1 and CDR2: SGHTA and FQGNSA.